Described below is a single TCR beta chain sequence and its context. Germline V gene sequence: CDR1 SGHTA, CDR2 FQGTGA. The CDR3 totals 15 residues. V lost 1 base to trimming and J lost 1 base, with 9 bases between them. Sample time point: peripheral blood 6 weeks after treatment start. The sample comes from a study of PD-L1 blockade in urothelial cancer. Overall study context: At 6 weeks and at 3 weeks (second dose) after treatment start, blood was analyzed.

Generated by immunoSEQ multiplex PCR, the TCRdb table keeps only in-frame clones and is missing some. Of about 120,000 clones listed, approximately 90% are singletons. The origin of this receptor is a man between 60 and 75 years old with urothelial cancer. The specimen comprised PBMCs, sampled around atezolizumab (anti-PD-L1) treatment. This sequence joins TRBV7-3 and TRBJ2-3, with unresolved D. CDR3 nucleotide sequence: TGTGCCAGCAGCTTAAATCTAGGTGGCACAGATACGCAGTATTTT. It codes for CASSLNLGGTDTQYF.